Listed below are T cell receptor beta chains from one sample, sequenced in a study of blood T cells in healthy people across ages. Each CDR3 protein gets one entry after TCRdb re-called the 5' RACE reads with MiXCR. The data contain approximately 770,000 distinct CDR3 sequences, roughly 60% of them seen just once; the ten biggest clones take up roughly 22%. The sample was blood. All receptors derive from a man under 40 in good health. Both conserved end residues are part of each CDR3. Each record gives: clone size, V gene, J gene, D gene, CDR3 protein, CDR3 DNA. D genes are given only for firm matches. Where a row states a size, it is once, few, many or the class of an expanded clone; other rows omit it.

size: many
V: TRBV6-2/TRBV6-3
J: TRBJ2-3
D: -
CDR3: CASKRLVQTDTQYF
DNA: TGTGCCAGCAAACGACTAGTTCAGACAGATACGCAGTATTTT

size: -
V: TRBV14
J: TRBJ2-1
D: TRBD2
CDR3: CASSQVGWGAGGNEQFF
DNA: TGTGCCAGCAGCCAAGTTGGGTGGGGAGCCGGGGGGAATGAGCAGTTCTTC

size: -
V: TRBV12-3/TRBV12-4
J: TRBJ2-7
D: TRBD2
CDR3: CASSWGGSNEQYF
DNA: TGTGCCAGCAGTTGGGGCGGGAGTAACGAGCAGTACTTC

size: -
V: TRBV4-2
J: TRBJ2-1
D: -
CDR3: CASSPSHPYYNEQFF
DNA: TGTGCCAGCAGCCCGAGTCACCCCTACTACAATGAGCAGTTCTTC

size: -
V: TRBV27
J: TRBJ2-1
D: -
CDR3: CASSQNSGTHEQFF
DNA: TGTGCCAGCAGTCAAAATTCCGGGACTCATGAGCAGTTCTTC

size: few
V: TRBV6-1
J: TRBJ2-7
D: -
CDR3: CASSEGGFSYEQYF
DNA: TGTGCCAGCAGTGAAGGGGGGTTCTCCTACGAGCAGTACTTC

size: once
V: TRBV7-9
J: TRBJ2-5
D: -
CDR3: CASSPPGLGTQYF
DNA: TGTGCCAGCAGCCCGCCGGGGTTGGGGACCCAGTACTTC

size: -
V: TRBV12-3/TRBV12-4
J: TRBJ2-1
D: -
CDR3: CASTPSTSLNEQFF
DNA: TGTGCCAGCACCCCGAGTACTAGCCTGAATGAGCAGTTCTTC

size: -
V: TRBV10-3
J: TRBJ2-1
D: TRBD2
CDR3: CAIGGTGAGGGNEQFF
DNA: TGTGCCATCGGTGGAACGGGGGCGGGAGGAGGAAATGAGCAGTTCTTC

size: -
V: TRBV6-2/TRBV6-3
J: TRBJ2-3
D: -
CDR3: CATTPRPLDTQYF
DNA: TGTGCCACCACGCCCCGGCCCCTAGATACGCAGTATTTT

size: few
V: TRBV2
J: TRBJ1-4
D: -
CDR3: CASSVSENEKLFF
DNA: TGTGCCAGCAGTGTATCTGAAAATGAAAAACTGTTTTTT

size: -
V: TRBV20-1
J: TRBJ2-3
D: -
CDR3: CSTRDWREGGDTQYF
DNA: TGCAGTACTAGAGATTGGAGGGAAGGGGGAGATACGCAGTATTTT

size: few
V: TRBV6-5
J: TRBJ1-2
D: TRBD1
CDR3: CASGDLTGVGYTF
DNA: TGTGCCAGTGGGGACCTTACAGGGGTCGGCTACACCTTC

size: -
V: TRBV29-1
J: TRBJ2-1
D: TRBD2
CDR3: CSVEDWVWRGNNEQFF
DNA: TGCAGCGTTGAAGATTGGGTATGGCGGGGGAACAATGAGCAGTTCTTC

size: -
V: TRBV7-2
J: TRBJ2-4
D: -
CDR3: CASSNSYGPRIQYF
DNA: TGTGCCAGCAGCAATAGTTATGGCCCCCGTATTCAGTACTTC

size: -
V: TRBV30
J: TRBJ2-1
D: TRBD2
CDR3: CAWSPLGGRHNEQFF
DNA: TGTGCCTGGAGTCCTCTCGGCGGGAGGCACAATGAGCAGTTCTTC

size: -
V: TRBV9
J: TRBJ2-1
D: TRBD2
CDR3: CASSVGLGSYSEQFF
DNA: TGTGCCAGCAGCGTTGGACTAGGGTCCTACAGCGAGCAGTTCTTC